This TCR beta chain was captured in a study of PD-1 blockade in classical Hodgkin lymphoma. About the study: Nivolumab was given intravenously to patients at 3 mg/kg every 2 weeks. Study-level points and caveats: Lower baseline TCR diversity marked trial partial responders and progressors.

Remarks on this clone: What it binds is unknown.

The time point here: cycle 4 day 1 (C4D1), after five to seven weeks of nivolumab. In every patient, relapse followed autologous stem cell transplantation, while exposure to brentuximab vedotin differed. The CDR3 extends over 16 amino acids. After removal of 7 bases from V and 8 bases from J, the junction contained 14 bases not matched to a gene. CDR1 LNHDA and CDR2 SQIVND come from the germline V gene (reference sequence). Sequencing was performed with immunoSEQ multiplex PCR; in TCRdb, only in-frame clones are kept and a portion is missing. The sample lists tens of thousands of clones, less than 95% occurring once.

Sequencing was performed on peripheral blood mononuclear cells (PBMCs), taken before the fourth cycle of nivolumab. The gene calls are TRBV19 and TRBJ2-2, with 9 bases that match TRBD1. This receptor was taken from a human donor with classical Hodgkin lymphoma. DNA for the CDR3: TGTGCCAGTATGGGGACAGGGCGAACTATTGCGGGGGAGCTGTTTTTT. Translating gives CASMGTGRTIAGELFF.